This TCR beta chain was observed in a study of early T cells in non-severe SARS-CoV-2 infection. This clonotype was recorded a few times. Its matching antigen is unknown. Study results and limitations: Lookups in VDJdb leaned toward anti-spike CD8 responses and missed private and CD4 specificities.

In TCRdb, the 5' RACE reads were re-called with MiXCR into one record per CDR3 protein. The sample comprises about 60,000 distinct CDR3 sequences, approximately 12% of which are singletons, and approximately 4.8% rests with the top ten. Trimming took off 2 bases at V and 5 bases at J, with 12 bases between the two ends. Germline V gene data show CDR1 as SGHAT and CDR2 as FQNNGV. The CDR3 is 14 amino acids. Sequencing input: whole blood. This TCR was recovered from an adult who was a healthcare worker with PCR-confirmed SARS-CoV-2 infection or an uninfected control (not recorded which). The rearrangement links TRBV11-2 to TRBJ2-5; D gene uncertain. The CDR3 is CASSLTFRRETQYF. The CDR3 DNA sequence: TGTGCCAGCAGCTTAACTTTCAGGCGGGAGACCCAGTACTTC.